The next 15 T cell receptor beta chains were all read from a single sample in a study of blood T cells in healthy people across ages. A sample-barcoded 5' primer and a J-beta primer mix were used in a second PCR of about 7 to 12 cycles. TCRdb reprocessed the 5' RACE reads via MiXCR and lists one record per CDR3 protein. The sample records 900,000 to 950,000 distinct CDR3 sequences, almost 30% being singletons. The same data also went into a second study, on T cells of mothers and their children.

The sequenced sample was blood. These receptors all come from a woman in her 40s in good health.

The chain's CDR3 is CASSQALASTGELFF. Here the CDR3 DNA reads TGCGCCAGCAGCCAAGCTCTAGCGAGCACCGGGGAGCTGTTTTTT. The chain is built from TRBV4-3 and TRBJ2-2, with TRBD2 as a possible D gene (6 bases). Germline V gene lookup returns CDR1 LGHNA and CDR2 YSLEER. V shed 1 base and J shed 4 bases, with 10 bases lying between them. The CDR3 runs to 15 residues.

This rearrangement joins TRBV20-1 to TRBJ2-1; 9 nucleotides line up with TRBD2. The germline gives CDR1 DFQATT, CDR2 SNEGSKA (reference sequence). J lost 2 bases, V lost 0 bases, and 5 bases had no gene match. The CDR3 is 16 amino acids. The DNA of the CDR3 is TGCAGTGCTAGAGATAGCGAGCGGGAGGCCTACAATGAGCAGTTCTTC. Residues: CSARDSEREAYNEQFF.

The table lists this clonotype with a few counts. CDR3 residues: CASTFVTMNTEAFF. For the CDR3, the DNA is TGTGCCAGCACCTTCGTCACGATGAACACTGAAGCTTTCTTT. The chain is built from TRBV28 and TRBJ1-1, with no clear D. V was shortened by 7 bases and J by 0 bases, with 12 bases between the two germline ends. The CDR3 extends over 14 amino acids. Germline V CDR1 and CDR2: MDHEN, SYDVKM.

The chain combines TRBV28 with TRBJ2-1, with TRBD2 as a possible D gene (6 bases). The CDR3 is made up of 15 amino acids. V dropped 8 bases and J dropped 0 bases, with 14 bases sitting between them. In germline, CDR1 is MDHEN, CDR2 SYDVKM. The CDR3 DNA reads TGTGCCAGCGGTGAACGGGGGAGCTCCTACAATGAGCAGTTCTTC. It translates to CASGERGSSYNEQFF. The entire variable domain, with the rest obtained from reference TRBV28 and TRBJ2-1, is as follows: DVKVTQSSRYLVKRTGEKVFLECVQDMDHENMFWYRQDPGLGLRLIYFSYDVKMKEKGDIPEGYSVSREKKERFSLILESASTNQTSMYLCASGERGSSYNEQFFGPGTRLTVL.

The rearrangement uses TRBV6-2 or TRBV6-3 and TRBJ2-2; D is undetermined. The CDR3 has 16 residues. The germline gives CDR1 MNHEY, CDR2 SVGEGT. The V end was cut by 7 bases, the J end by 2 bases, with 17 bases between. This CDR3 reads CASTQVQKANTGELFF. CDR3 nucleotide sequence: TGTGCCAGCACCCAAGTACAAAAGGCAAACACCGGGGAGCTGTTTTTT.

V gene TRBV5-5 combines with J gene TRBJ2-1; TRBD1 matches at 8 bases. The CDR3 runs to 14 residues. The ends lost 3 bases at V and 8 bases at J; junction bases unmatched: 7. Per germline, CDR1 SGHKS and CDR2 YYEKEE (reference sequence). The DNA of the CDR3 is TGTGCCAGCAGCTACTACCAACAGGGGGATGAGCAGTTCTTC. It codes for CASSYYQQGDEQFF.

This clonotype was seen a few times. The genes are TRBV20-1 and TRBJ2-6; the D is unclear. The CDR3 covers 15 residues. V lost 1 base and J 0 bases, leaving 7 bases between the germline ends. Germline loops: CDR1 DFQATT, CDR2 SNEGSKA (reference sequence). CDR3 loop: CSARVGNSGANVLTF. As DNA, the CDR3 is TGCAGTGCTAGAGTGGGAAACTCTGGGGCCAACGTCCTGACTTTC.

This chain joins TRBV24-1 and TRBJ2-1; 13 nucleotides match TRBD2. CDR1 is KGHDR and CDR2 is SFDVKD in the germline V gene. This CDR3 spans 16 amino acids. The V and J ends lost 3 bases and 10 bases, in that order; junction bases with no gene match: 8. The CDR3 DNA sequence: TGTGCCACCAGTGATCCGGGACTAGCGGGGCGCCTAGAGCAGTTCTTC. As protein: CATSDPGLAGRLEQFF.

This clonotype was found many times. The genes are TRBV20-1 and TRBJ1-6; D is unclear. CDR3 length: 16 residues. Germline CDR1 and CDR2: DFQATT and SNEGSKA (reference sequence). The V gene lost 6 bases and the J gene lost 0 bases, with 15 bases spanning the gap. The CDR3 nucleotides are TGCAGTGCCCCCCTTGGCGGCAGCTCCTATAATTCACCCCTCCACTTT. This translates into CSAPLGGSSYNSPLHF.

This clonotype was observed at least ten times. The chain carries TRBV27 and TRBJ1-5; D call uncertain. This CDR3 spans 15 amino acids. Trimming stripped 7 bases from V and 7 bases from J, with 20 bases between. In germline, CDR1 is MNHEY, CDR2 SMNVEV (reference sequence). CDR3 sequence: CASKPLKSGRQPQHF. The DNA of the CDR3 is TGTGCCAGCAAGCCTCTCAAGTCGGGTCGGCAGCCCCAGCATTTT.

This clonotype occurred many times. This sequence joins TRBV7-2 and TRBJ2-7; TRBD2 might be the D (7 bases). The V gene's germline CDR1 is SGHTA and CDR2 FQGNSA. This CDR3 comprises 14 residues. V dropped 10 bases and J dropped 1 base, with 17 bases sitting between them. Written as DNA, the CDR3 is TGTGCCACCTCGGGGGGCAGGGGTTCCTACGAGCAGTACTTC. Translation gives CATSGGRGSYEQYF.

This chain links TRBV10-3 with TRBJ1-2; a weak D match, TRBD1 (5 bases). The CDR3 is 11 amino acids. CDR1 is ENHRY, CDR2 SYGVKD, per germline. The V and J ends lost 8 bases and 3 bases respectively, with 7 bases between them. The CDR3 here is CAIGRDYGYTF. Written as DNA, the CDR3 is TGTGCCATCGGCAGGGACTATGGCTACACCTTC.

This clonotype was seen a few times. The rearrangement joins TRBV12-3 or TRBV12-4 to TRBJ1-2; 9 bases are a match to TRBD1. J was trimmed by 11 bases and V by 4 bases; bases with no gene match: 11. This CDR3 region has 14 residues. This chain's CDR3 is CASSSRDRVDIYTF. In DNA form, the CDR3 reads TGTGCCAGCAGTTCCCGGGACAGGGTAGACATATACACCTTC.

This clonotype was detected ten times or more. The chain employs TRBV15 and TRBJ1-2; D is undetermined. CDR1 and CDR2 from the germline V gene are LNHNV and YYDKDF (reference sequence). V gave up 1 base and J gave up 8 bases, with 11 bases separating them. There are 13 residues in the CDR3. This CDR3 is CATSRVGLGGYTF. DNA for the CDR3: TGTGCCACCAGCAGAGTGGGCTTAGGGGGCTACACCTTC.

In its sample, this clonotype was seen many times. The rearrangement links TRBV7-2 to TRBJ1-2; 7 bases line up with TRBD1. Germline CDR1 and CDR2: SGHTA and FQGNSA. There are 14 residues in the CDR3. Trimming cost V 4 bases and J 4 bases; bases outside gene matches: 6. CDR3 amino acids: CASSSAGTAYGYTF. The CDR3 DNA follows: TGTGCCAGCAGCTCAGCCGGGACAGCCTATGGCTACACCTTC.